The 19 T cell receptor beta chains in this list originate from one sample, sequenced in a study of a mutant IDH1 vaccine in newly diagnosed glioma (dated by TCRdb to the early 2020s). For these TCRs, the target antigens are not known. The time point label, read with the paper, signifies: week 5, during vaccination. Each vaccine dose was 300 ug of a 20-mer mutant IDH1 peptide in Montanide, given subcutaneously with topical imiquimod. The library came from the immunoSEQ multiplex PCR assay. TCRdb carries this immuneACCESS record with in-frame sequences only. Its versions omit some clonotypes, under half of them owing to an unresolved V gene in the studies checked, with the rest unexplained. The sample contains approximately 26,000 clones, 89% of them found a single time. The ten largest make up around 18% of the sample. Sample: PBMCs, taken from a glioma patient whose treatment included an IDH1 peptide vaccine. These receptors were collected from a man younger than 35 with glioma.

The CDR3 nucleotides read TGCAGCGTTGCGGGACTAGCGGACAGAGGCAATGAGCAGTTCTTC. As protein: CSVAGLADRGNEQFF. V gene TRBV29-1 combines with J gene TRBJ2-1; TRBD2 aligns across 11 bases. J lost 6 bases, V lost 4 bases, and 8 bases had no gene match. This CDR3 spans 15 amino acids. Per the germline V gene, CDR1 is SQVTM and CDR2 is ANQGSEA.

The chain combines TRBV4-1 with TRBJ1-1; no clear D. This CDR3 has 15 amino acids. Germline CDR1 reads MGHRA; CDR2 reads YSYEKL. Trimming pared 2 bases from V and 1 base from J, leaving 11 bases between. The CDR3 loop is CASSQSERGNTEAFF. The CDR3 DNA reads TGCGCCAGCAGCCAATCAGAACGGGGGAACACTGAAGCTTTCTTT.

The chain recombines TRBV19 with TRBJ2-7; D is uncertain. Trimming shortened V by 3 bases and J by 6 bases, and 9 bases separated the two germline ends. This CDR3 region has 12 residues. From germline, CDR1 is LNHDA and CDR2 SQIVND (reference sequence). This CDR3 is CASSMIGGEQYF. The DNA for the CDR3 is TGTGCCAGTAGTATGATAGGCGGCGAGCAGTACTTC. Drawing the rest from reference TRBV19 and TRBJ2-7, the complete variable domain is DGGITQSPKYLFRKEGQNVTLSCEQNLNHDAMYWYRQDPGQGLRLIYYSQIVNDFQKGDIAEGYSVSREKKESFPLTVTSAQKNPTAFYLCASSMIGGEQYFGPGTRLTVT.

This chain connects TRBV18 to TRBJ1-5; the D gene is possibly TRBD1 (5 bases). The CDR3 runs 13 residues. The V end was cut by 3 bases, the J end by 6 bases, with 9 bases between. Per the germline V gene, CDR1 is KGHSH and CDR2 is LQKENI. The CDR3 reads CASSPGQGQPQHF. CDR3 coding DNA: TGTGCCAGCTCACCTGGGCAGGGTCAGCCCCAGCATTTT.

The chain combines TRBV6-5 with TRBJ2-2; D ambiguous. The CDR3 runs to 14 residues. V gave up 2 bases and J gave up 7 bases, with 11 bases separating them. The germline CDR1 and CDR2 sequences are MNHEY and SVGAGI. CDR3 protein: CASSYTEVGGELFF. The DNA for the CDR3 is TGTGCCAGCAGTTACACCGAAGTTGGCGGGGAGCTGTTTTTT.

The V call is TRBV5-1, the J call TRBJ1-1, with 8 bases aligning to TRBD1. This CDR3 is built from 15 residues. J lost 1 base, V lost 4 bases, and 6 bases had no gene match. Germline lookup yields CDR1 SGHRS and CDR2 YFSETQ. The CDR3: CASSLQGQGNTEAFF. In nucleotides, the CDR3 is TGCGCCAGCAGCCTCCAAGGACAGGGGAACACTGAAGCTTTCTTT.

The rearrangement uses TRBV30 and TRBJ2-3; TRBD2 matches 10 bases. This CDR3 is 16 amino acids long. The germline gives CDR1 GTSNPN, CDR2 SVGIG (reference sequence). V shed 0 bases and J 4 bases; nucleotides not matched to a gene: 7. The CDR3 sequence is CAWSVGLAGEADTQYF. CDR3 DNA sequence: TGTGCCTGGAGTGTAGGGCTAGCGGGAGAGGCAGATACGCAGTATTTT.

This chain connects TRBV11-2 to TRBJ2-5, with TRBD1 matching over 9 bases. Losses at the gene ends were 5 bases for V and 5 bases for J; bases not matched to a gene: 6. From germline, CDR1 is SGHAT and CDR2 FQNNGV. CDR3 length: 14 residues. CDR3 sequence: CASSTLQGAETQYF. The CDR3 DNA reads as TGTGCCAGCAGCACCCTACAGGGGGCCGAGACCCAGTACTTC.

This clone has just a few counts. V gene TRBV7-2 combines with J gene TRBJ1-5; D ambiguous. Per the germline V gene, CDR1 is SGHTA and CDR2 is FQGNSA. V shed 1 base and J shed 7 bases, with 11 bases lying between them. This CDR3 has 14 residues. The CDR3 bases are TGTGCCAGCAGCTTAGGTGGGGTCGGACAGCCCCAGCATTTT. As protein: CASSLGGVGQPQHF.

This chain joins TRBV2 and TRBJ1-1, with 7 bases identical to TRBD1. V shed 6 bases, J shed 0 bases, and the junction held 1 base outside the gene matches. Per germline, CDR1 SNHLY and CDR2 FYNNEI. The CDR3 loop spans 13 amino acids. CDR3 bases: TGTGCCAGCAGACAGGGGATGAACACTGAAGCTTTCTTT. It is translated as CASRQGMNTEAFF.

V gene TRBV7-2 combines with J gene TRBJ1-1; D is perhaps TRBD1 (5 bases). The germline V and J ends were trimmed by 3 bases and 11 bases, with 13 bases remaining between them. The CDR3 has 12 amino acids. Germline loops: CDR1 SGHTA, CDR2 FQGNSA. CDR3 protein: CASSFGLGEAFF. In nucleotides, the CDR3 is TGTGCCAGCAGCTTTGGTCTGGGGGAGGCTTTCTTT.

This chain joins TRBV5-1 and TRBJ2-7, with D perhaps TRBD1 or TRBD2 (6 bases each). The V end was cut by 2 bases, the J end by 0 bases, with 9 bases between. CDR3 length equals 14 residues. Germline loops: CDR1 SGHRS, CDR2 YFSETQ. Here the CDR3 DNA reads TGCGCCAGCAGCTTCGGGGGCAGCTCCTACGAGCAGTACTTC. Its protein is CASSFGGSSYEQYF.

The gene calls are TRBV5-1 and TRBJ2-2, with 9 bases lining up with TRBD1. The CDR3 spans 15 residues. Trimming removed 3 bases from V and 6 bases from J; junction bases left unmatched: 6. CDR1 and CDR2 (germline): SGHRS, YFSETQ. The CDR3 sequence: CASSSGQGRAGELFF. The CDR3 DNA reads as TGCGCCAGCAGCTCGGGACAGGGAAGGGCCGGGGAGCTGTTTTTT.

The genes are TRBV5-8 and TRBJ1-2, with 8 bases lining up with TRBD1. J lost 5 bases, V lost 2 bases, and 5 bases had no gene match. CDR3 length: 14 residues. Germline CDR1 reads SGHTS; CDR2 reads YDEGEE. As DNA, the CDR3 is TGTGCCAGCAGCTTTCAGGGGGCGAAGTATGGCTACACCTTC. Encoded protein: CASSFQGAKYGYTF.

This rearrangement joins TRBV5-1 to TRBJ1-6, with D perhaps TRBD1 (5 bases). The CDR3 loop spans 14 amino acids. Trimming left V 0 bases short and J 5 bases short, with 6 bases between. Germline V gene lookup returns CDR1 SGHRS and CDR2 YFSETQ. CDR3 nucleotide sequence: TGCGCCAGCAGCTTGGAGGGGAATAATTCACCCCTCCACTTT. This encodes CASSLEGNNSPLHF.

In its sample, this clone was seen once. J is TRBJ1-2 and V is TRBV30, with D possibly TRBD1 on 5 matching bases. The CDR3 has 12 amino acids. Germline V lookup: CDR1 GTSNPN, CDR2 SVGIG (reference sequence). V was shortened by 6 bases and J by 6 bases, with 14 bases between the two germline ends. The CDR3 DNA reads as TGTGCCTGCAACCGGGGGGGGGATGGCTACACCTTC. This gives the protein CACNRGGDGYTF.

The J gene is TRBJ2-3, the V gene TRBV5-1; D not resolved. CDR3 length equals 16 residues. Per germline, CDR1 SGHRS and CDR2 YFSETQ. V was pared by 1 base and J by 2 bases, with 14 bases between. For the CDR3, the DNA is TGCGCCAGCAGCTTGAGGGCGACCAGATCCACAGATACGCAGTATTTT. Its translation: CASSLRATRSTDTQYF.

The V gene is TRBV10-3, the J gene TRBJ1-3, with 9 bases matching TRBD1. Trimming took 8 bases from V and 6 from J; bases not matched to a gene: 11. Germline loops: CDR1 ENHRY, CDR2 SYGVKD. The CDR3 consists of 15 residues. DNA for the CDR3: TGTGCCATCGGTAATTCCGGGACAGGGATAAACACCATATATTTT. As protein: CAIGNSGTGINTIYF.

The chain couples TRBV23-1 to TRBJ2-7; D not certain. TRBV23-1 is an open reading frame, and its role is uncertain. V dropped 2 bases and J dropped 0 bases, with 20 bases sitting between them. The CDR3 spans 18 residues. CDR3 bases: TGCGCCAGCAGTCAACCAGGCCCCACAGCGTCTAGCTCCTACGAGCAGTACTTC. As protein: CASSQPGPTASSSYEQYF.